This TCR beta chain was captured in a study of blood T cell repertoires in COVID-19 (dated by TCRdb to between 2020 and 2021). Looking at the study overall: Collaborator samples came from the United States, Italy and Spain and covered acute and convalescent phases of COVID-19. Deeply sampled blood TCRbeta repertoires from subjects exposed to, actively infected with, or recovered from COVID-19 were included in the dataset. The repertoires were made available in a free public database intended to serve as a resource for research on the immune response to SARS-CoV-2. Samples came from the ongoing ImmuneRACE study (first 160 participants) plus 1,254 subjects from 6 global collaborators. The material from the prospective study consisted of cDNA or gDNA derived from T cells, B-cell-depleted T cells, or PBMCs. Nearly every sample came with metadata listing a de-identified subject ID, COVID-19 status, age in years and sex. HLA class I and class II types, where available, came from metadata supplied by the sample provider rather than from assay-based typing.

From cysteine to phenylalanine, the CDR3 is 17 amino acids long. Just the 51-base CDR3 DNA is kept, in frame starting at base 1. V lost 4 bases and J lost 13 bases, and the count of bases not matched to a germline gene is 16. Taken from the germline V gene, the CDR1 and CDR2 loops are LGHNA and YSLEER. The collaborating institutions used their own protocols to collect whole blood in K2EDTA tubes. For TCRbeta analysis, collaborator samples were shipped as frozen whole blood, as isolated PBMCs, or as DNA extracted from either sample type. The investigation overall reported the following: How much clinical and demographic metadata was included differed by source and by participant, and the metadata was provided uncurated.

A note on this clone: Its specific antigen is unknown. Nothing much larger sits one base from this clone, and base qualities are not available.

The immunoSEQ Assay, a bias-controlled multiplex PCR, was used to amplify TCRbeta CDR3 regions from genomic DNA. As for the authors' bioinformatics: Nucleated cell counts per sample were estimated from amplification of reference gene primers within the assay. Sequence reads were collapsed and filtered to measure the absolute abundance of every unique TCRbeta CDR3 rearrangement. Productive Simpson clonality was computed per sample as the square root of Simpson's diversity index over productive rearrangements. The table was pulled from immuneACCESS by TCRdb, which kept in-frame rearrangements only. Such tables lose some clones; where checked, under half of the loss comes from unresolved V genes, and the rest has no known cause. V, J and clone size are those of that table, while D and trimming were read from the DNA. In all, the sample holds about 120,000 clones, and roughly 80% of those were seen once. The leading ten clones occupy roughly 12% of the sample.

The chain is assembled from TRBV4-3 and TRBJ1-4, and 12 junction bases match TRBD1. Sequencing input: peripheral blood. The receptor was derived from a human donor in a cohort sampled during active COVID-19. The DNA sequence follows: TGCGCCAGCAGCCCGACCGTTACCGGGACAGGGGGCGAAGCACTGTTTTTT. This sequence encodes CASSPTVTGTGGEALFF.